The 8 T cell receptor beta chains presented below share a single source sample, sequenced in a study of high-grade serous ovarian cancer treatment subgroups. Assay used: immunoSEQ multiplex PCR; TCRdb lists only in-frame clones, some missing. The sample has just over 35,000 clones; about 80% are singletons. Tumor samples were obtained before definitive surgery or chemotherapy. What was sequenced was tumor tissue. These receptors were collected from a human donor with high-grade serous ovarian cancer.

The V gene is TRBV7-8, the J gene TRBJ2-5, with D possibly TRBD1 on 7 matching bases. The V end lost 4 bases, the J end lost 5 bases, and 11 bases lay between the germline ends. CDR1 and CDR2 from the germline V gene are SGHVS and FQNEAQ. The CDR3 sequence is 13 residues long. The CDR3 protein is CASSYRGGETQYF. CDR3 nucleotide sequence: TGTGCCAGCAGCTACAGGGGAGGCGAGACCCAGTACTTC. Using reference TRBV7-8 and TRBJ2-5 for the parts outside the CDR3, the full variable domain is GAGVSQSPRYKVAKRGQDVALRCDPISGHVSLFWYQQALGQGPEFLTYFQNEAQLDKSGLPSDRFFAERPEGSVSTLKIQRTQQEDSAVYLCASSYRGGETQYFGPGTRLLVL.

The chain carries TRBV29-1 and TRBJ2-7; a possible D gene is TRBD2 (5 bases). Germline lookup yields CDR1 SQVTM and CDR2 ANQGSEA. CDR3 size: 12 residues. Deletions cut 1 base from V and 6 bases from J, with 10 bases between. In DNA, the CDR3 is TGCAGCGTTGAAGGGAGGAAGGGCGAGCAGTACTTC. It yields the protein CSVEGRKGEQYF.

This clone was detected only a few times. The chain links TRBV7-9 to TRBJ2-1; D is unclear. V dropped 4 bases and J dropped 3 bases, with 1 base sitting between them. Looked up from germline, CDR1 is SEHNR and CDR2 is FQNEAQ (reference sequence). The CDR3 has 11 residues. CDR3 in DNA: TGTGCCAGCAGCTACTACAATGAGCAGTTCTTC. As protein: CASSYYNEQFF.

This chain connects TRBV11-2 to TRBJ2-7; the match to TRBD2 covers 12 bases. The CDR3 has 16 residues. J lost 2 bases, V lost 2 bases, and 4 bases had no gene match. CDR1 and CDR2 (germline): SGHAT, FQNNGV. In DNA form, the CDR3 reads TGTGCCAGCAGCTTATCCCCTAGCGGGAGGGCCTACGAGCAGTACTTC. This codes for CASSLSPSGRAYEQYF.

The chain employs TRBV30 and TRBJ2-7, with no clear D. V lost 5 bases and J 2 bases, leaving 7 bases between the germline ends. There are 11 residues in the CDR3. Germline lookup yields CDR1 GTSNPN and CDR2 SVGIG (reference sequence). The CDR3, as DNA: TGTGCCTGGGGCAGTCCCTACGAGCAGTACTTC. This codes for CAWGSPYEQYF.

CDR3 loop: CASSLVPGRDQPQHF. CDR3 DNA: TGCGCCAGCAGCTTGGTACCAGGGAGGGATCAGCCCCAGCATTTT. The V gene is TRBV5-1, the J gene TRBJ1-5, with D possibly matching TRBD1 (5 bases). The germline V gene has CDR1 SGHRS and CDR2 YFSETQ. CDR3 length equals 15 residues. Trimming removed 0 bases at V and 5 bases at J, with 12 bases between.

The chain joins TRBV28 to TRBJ2-1, with D perhaps matching TRBD2 (6 bases). This CDR3 comprises 19 residues. The ends were cut back, 8 bases at V and 3 bases at J, with 29 bases in the middle. Germline CDR1 and CDR2: MDHEN and SYDVKM. The DNA for the CDR3 is TGTGCCAGCCAATCCCCGGGCGGGGAATATAGGGCTCTCTACAATGAGCAGTTCTTC. Amino acids: CASQSPGGEYRALYNEQFF.

The gene calls are TRBV27 and TRBJ2-3, with 15 bases fitting TRBD2. Looked up from germline, CDR1 is MNHEY and CDR2 is SMNVEV (reference sequence). With 6 bases clipped from V and 7 bases from J, the junction kept 8 bases outside the gene matches. The CDR3 spans 16 residues. CDR3 in amino acids: CASSSGLAGGGHTQYF. The CDR3 bases are TGTGCCAGCAGCTCGGGACTAGCGGGAGGAGGGCATACGCAGTATTTT.